These 2 T cell receptor beta chains were sequenced from one sample in a study of CD8 T cells in Susac syndrome (dated by TCRdb to about 2019). The method behind the library was the immunoSEQ multiplex PCR assay. RNA was extracted with the RNeasy kit and about 0.5 to 1 ug was reverse transcribed using random hexamers. TCRdb took the public reads, trimmed them with fastp at Q25, ran MiXCR for clone calling and kept in-frame beta chains. One record per CDR3 amino acid sequence lists the most common genes and DNA. This sample gives about 120,000 distinct CDR3 sequences in total; just under 95% of them show up just once. More than 0.2% of the sample rests with the top ten. Sequenced: CD8+ T cells from PBMCs. The origin of the receptors is a human donor with Susac syndrome.

The chain couples TRBV2 to TRBJ2-7; D might be TRBD2 (5 bases). Trimming removed 3 bases from V and 0 bases from J, with 12 bases in between. Germline-derived CDR1 and CDR2 are SNHLY and FYNNEI. The CDR3 is 15 amino acids. In DNA, the CDR3 is TGTGCCAGCAGTGATCCGGGGAAAGCCTCCTACGAGCAGTACTTC. Residues: CASSDPGKASYEQYF.

The V call is TRBV5-4, the J call TRBJ2-5; D assignment may be TRBD1 or TRBD2 (6 bases each). Germline V gene data show CDR1 as SGHNT and CDR2 as YYREEE (reference sequence). V was shortened by 0 bases and J by 3 bases, with 9 bases between the two germline ends. The CDR3 sequence is 14 residues long. The CDR3 DNA reads as TGTGCCAGCAGCTTGGAGGGGGGAAAAGAGACCCAGTACTTC. Its translation is CASSLEGGKETQYF.